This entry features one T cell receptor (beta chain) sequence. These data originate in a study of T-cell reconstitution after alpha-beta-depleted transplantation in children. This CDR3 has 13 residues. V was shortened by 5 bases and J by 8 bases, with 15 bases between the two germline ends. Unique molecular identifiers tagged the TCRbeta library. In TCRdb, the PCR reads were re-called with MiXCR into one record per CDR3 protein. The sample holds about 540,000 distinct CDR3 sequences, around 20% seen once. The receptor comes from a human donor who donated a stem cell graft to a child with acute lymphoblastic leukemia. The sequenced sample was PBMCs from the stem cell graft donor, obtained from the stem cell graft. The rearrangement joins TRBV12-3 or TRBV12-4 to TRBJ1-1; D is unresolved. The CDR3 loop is CASSPTISAEAFF. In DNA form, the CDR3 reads TGTGCCAGCAGTCCGACAATTTCGGCGGAAGCTTTCTTT.